The following is a TCR beta chain sequence with its context. Its antigen is undetermined. These data originate in a study of cytomegalovirus exposure and HLA in healthy donors. Findings of the study overall: Cytomegalovirus status was reportedly diagnosed by the classifier with high specificity and sensitivity.

This CDR3 comprises 15 residues. Deletions cut 1 base from V and 1 base from J, with 8 bases between. Germline V lookup: CDR1 SGHRS, CDR2 YFSETQ. Here immunoSEQ multiplex PCR was the method, and the copy in TCRdb shows in-frame clones only, minus some. In the table there are roughly 80,000 clones, about nine tenths of which are singletons. This receptor was identified in a man younger than 40 in good health and CMV-seronegative. What was sequenced was PBMCs. The chain joins TRBV5-1 to TRBJ2-2, with a tentative D call TRBD1 (5 bases). CDR3 coding DNA: TGCGCCAGCAGCTTGACTCAGGGGAACACCGGGGAGCTGTTTTTT. This sequence encodes CASSLTQGNTGELFF.